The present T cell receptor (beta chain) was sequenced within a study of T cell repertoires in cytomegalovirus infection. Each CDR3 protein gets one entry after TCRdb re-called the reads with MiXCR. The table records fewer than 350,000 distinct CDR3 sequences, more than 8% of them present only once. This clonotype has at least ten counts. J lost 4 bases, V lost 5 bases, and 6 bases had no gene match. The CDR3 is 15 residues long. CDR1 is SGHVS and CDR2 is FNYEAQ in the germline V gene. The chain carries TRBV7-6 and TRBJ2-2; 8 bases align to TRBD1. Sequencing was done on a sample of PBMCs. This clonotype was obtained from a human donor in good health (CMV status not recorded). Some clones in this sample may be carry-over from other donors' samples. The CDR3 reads CASSPGGRSTGELFF. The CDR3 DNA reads TGTGCCAGCAGCCCAGGGGGCCGGAGCACCGGGGAGCTGTTTTTT.